The 11 T cell receptor beta chains below were found in one sample sequenced in a study of blood T cell repertoires in COVID-19. Assay used: immunoSEQ multiplex PCR; TCRdb lists only in-frame clones, some missing. The sample records roughly 140,000 clones, approximately 80% being singletons. The sample was peripheral blood. The receptors were sampled from a woman of 80 years or more with acute or convalescent COVID-19.

The CDR3 DNA reads TGCGCCAGCAGCCAAGTGGGCGGGGCTGAGCAGTTCTTC. This sequence encodes CASSQVGGAEQFF. The chain carries TRBV4-3 and TRBJ2-1; a weak D match, TRBD2 (6 bases). V lost 1 base to trimming and J lost 9 bases, with 10 bases between them. CDR1 is LGHNA, CDR2 YSLEER, per germline. This CDR3 has 13 amino acids.

V gene TRBV11-3 combines with J gene TRBJ2-3; D is uncertain. Germline CDR1 is SGHNT and CDR2 is YENEEA. V lost 3 bases and J lost 1, with 5 bases in between. The CDR3 sequence is 13 residues long. The CDR3 DNA is TGTGCCAGCAGCTTTTCGGGCACAGATACGCAGTATTTT. Amino acid sequence: CASSFSGTDTQYF.

The rearrangement joins TRBV2 to TRBJ2-1; 7 bases agree with TRBD1. The CDR3 is 14 amino acids. V shed 5 bases and J 2 bases; nucleotides not matched to a gene: 3. The germline V gene encodes CDR1 SNHLY and CDR2 FYNNEI. The chain's CDR3 is CASSTGTAYNEQFF. Here the CDR3 DNA reads TGTGCCAGCAGTACCGGGACAGCCTACAATGAGCAGTTCTTC.

The chain couples TRBV6-5 to TRBJ1-1, with 7 nucleotides matching TRBD1. With V trimmed by 6 bases and J by 1 base, 5 bases remained unmatched. The CDR3 contains 14 residues. Germline CDR1 reads MNHEY; CDR2 reads SVGAGI. CDR3 amino acids: CASSLRGSNTEAFF. The CDR3 DNA reads as TGTGCCAGCAGCCTCAGGGGGTCGAACACTGAAGCTTTCTTT.

V is TRBV7-8 and J is TRBJ2-1, with 8 bases fitting TRBD1. V dropped 1 base and J dropped 0; count of bases not matched to a gene: 5. CDR3 length: 17 residues. CDR1 SGHVS and CDR2 FQNEAQ come from the germline V gene. The CDR3 protein is CASSLGGTGGSYNEQFF. The DNA for the CDR3 is TGTGCCAGCAGCTTAGGAGGTACAGGGGGCTCCTACAATGAGCAGTTCTTC.

The chain is built from TRBV5-1 and TRBJ1-2; D is possibly TRBD1 (6 bases). Germline V gives CDR1 SGHRS, CDR2 YFSETQ. This CDR3 region has 16 residues. V lost 0 bases to trimming and J lost 4 bases, with 16 bases between them. Here the CDR3 DNA reads TGCGCCAGCAGCTTGGCAGGTGGACAGTGGGCCTATGGCTACACCTTC. This sequence encodes CASSLAGGQWAYGYTF.

The V gene is TRBV18, the J gene TRBJ2-3; TRBD2 aligns across 14 bases. Germline V gene data show CDR1 as KGHSH and CDR2 as LQKENI. The junction had 7 bases not matched to a gene; V was cut back by 3 bases and J by 2 bases. The CDR3 has 18 amino acids. The CDR3 spells CASSPLGLAGDLTDTQYF. The CDR3, as DNA: TGTGCCAGCTCACCGCTGGGACTAGCGGGAGACCTCACAGATACGCAGTATTTT.

This clone has a single count. CDR3: CASSSLAGGLNEQFF. The CDR3 bases are TGCGCCAGCAGCTCCCTAGCGGGGGGGCTCAATGAGCAGTTCTTC. The V gene is TRBV5-1, the J gene TRBJ2-1, with TRBD2 identical over 12 bases. V gave up 3 bases and J gave up 6 bases; unmatched junction bases: 4. CDR1 and CDR2 (germline): SGHRS, YFSETQ. The CDR3 totals 15 residues.

The chain joins TRBV30 to TRBJ1-1; 10 bases agree with TRBD1. This CDR3 is built from 15 residues. Trimming took 7 bases from V and 5 from J; bases not matched to a gene: 13. CDR1 and CDR2 (germline): GTSNPN, SVGIG (reference sequence). The CDR3 loop is CASLNRDRGNTEAFF. Here the CDR3 DNA reads TGTGCCTCTCTCAACCGGGACAGGGGAAATACTGAAGCTTTCTTT.

The CDR3 DNA reads TGTGCCAGCAGCCGTACTAGCGGGGGGAGCTCCTACAATGAGCAGTTCTTC. It codes for CASSRTSGGSSYNEQFF. The chain has TRBV7-2 and TRBJ2-1, with 12 nucleotides matching TRBD2. The CDR3 runs to 17 residues. CDR1 SGHTA and CDR2 FQGNSA come from the germline V gene. V dropped 5 bases and J dropped 0; count of bases not matched to a gene: 5.

The chain employs TRBV5-1 and TRBJ2-1; 7 bases are shared with TRBD2. The CDR3 sequence is 14 residues long. V lost 6 bases to trimming and J lost 3 bases; unmatched junction nucleotides: 6. CDR1 SGHRS and CDR2 YFSETQ come from the germline V gene. The CDR3 loop reads CASTTGLSYNEQFF. In nucleotides, the CDR3 is TGCGCCAGCACCACGGGACTAAGCTACAATGAGCAGTTCTTC. The full variable domain, with the rest looked up from reference TRBV5-1 and TRBJ2-1, is KAGVTQTPRYLIKTRGQQVTLSCSPISGHRSVSWYQQTPGQGLQFLFEYFSETQRNKGNFPGRFSGRQFSNSRSEMNVSTLELGDSALYLCASTTGLSYNEQFFGPGTRLTVL.